What follows describes a single T cell receptor (beta chain). Its antigen is currently unknown. Survey-level resolution applied to immunoSEQ assay v3.0. The method was immunoSEQ multiplex PCR; TCRdb's version includes in-frame clones alone and lacks a portion of them. The sample carries tens of thousands of clones, 93% recorded once. CDR1 and CDR2 from the germline V gene are SNHLY and FYNNEI. With V trimmed by 5 bases and J by 0 bases, 6 bases remained unmatched. The CDR3 totals 17 residues. This sample is part of a study of long-term antiretroviral therapy in people with HIV. Findings of the study overall: Control repertoires displayed wider CDR3 length ranges than the HIV repertoires.

This chain joins TRBV2 and TRBJ2-6; 8 bases map to TRBD1. This sample comprised unsorted PBMCs, obtained roughly 6.5 years after starting antiretroviral therapy. The receptor was derived from a woman in her thirties or forties with HIV. The CDR3 bases are TGTGCCAGCAGTCCCGGGACAGGCCACTCTGGGGCCAACGTCCTGACTTTC. Encoded protein: CASSPGTGHSGANVLTF.